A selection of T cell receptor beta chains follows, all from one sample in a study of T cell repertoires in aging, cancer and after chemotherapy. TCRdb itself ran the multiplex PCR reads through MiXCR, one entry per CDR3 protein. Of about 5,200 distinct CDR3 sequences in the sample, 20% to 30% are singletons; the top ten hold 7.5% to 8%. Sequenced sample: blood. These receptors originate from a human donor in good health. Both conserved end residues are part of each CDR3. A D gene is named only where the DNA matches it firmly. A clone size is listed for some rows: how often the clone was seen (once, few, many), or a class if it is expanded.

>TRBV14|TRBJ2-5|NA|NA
TGTGCCAGCAGCCAGTACCTCAGGGGAGAGACCCAGTACTTC
CASSQYLRGETQYF
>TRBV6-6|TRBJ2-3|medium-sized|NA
TGTGCCAGCAGTACCGACCGGACAGATACGCAGTATTTT
CASSTDRTDTQYF
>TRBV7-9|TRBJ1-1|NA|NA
TGTGCCAGCAGTCTACAGGGAGAGGCTTTCTTT
CASSLQGEAFF
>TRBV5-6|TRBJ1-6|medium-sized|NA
TGTGCCAGCAGCCCTTGGGGGGGTAATTCACCCCTCCACTTT
CASSPWGGNSPLHF
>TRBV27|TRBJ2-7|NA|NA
TGTGCCAGCAGTTTAAAGGGGGCCTACGAGCAGTACTTC
CASSLKGAYEQYF
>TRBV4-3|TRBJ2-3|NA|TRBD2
TGCGCCAGCAGCCAGCATCCCCGGACTAGCGGACCCACAGATACGCAGTATTTT
CASSQHPRTSGPTDTQYF
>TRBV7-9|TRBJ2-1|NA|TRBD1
TGTGCCAGCAGCTTAGGAGGACAGGGGTTCTCCTACAATGAGCAGTTCTTC
CASSLGGQGFSYNEQFF
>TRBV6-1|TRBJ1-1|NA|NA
TGTGCCAGCAGTTCCCAGGGGATCACTGAAGCTTTCTTT
CASSSQGITEAFF
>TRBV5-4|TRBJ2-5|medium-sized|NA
TGTGCCAGCAGCTCCGGGGGATACAGGGCCCAAGAGACCCAGTACTTC
CASSSGGYRAQETQYF
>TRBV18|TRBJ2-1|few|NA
TGTGCCAGCTCACCAGAGGACAGATCTTCCTACAATGAGCAGTTCTTC
CASSPEDRSSYNEQFF
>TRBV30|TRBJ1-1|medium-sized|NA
TGTGCCTGGAGTCAGGGGCGGAAAGCTTTCTTT
CAWSQGRKAFF
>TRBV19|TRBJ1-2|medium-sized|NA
TGTGCCAGTAGTATGTATTTAGGACAGAACTATGGCTACACCTTC
CASSMYLGQNYGYTF
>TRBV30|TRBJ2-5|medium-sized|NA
TGTGCCTGGAGTGGTCCGGCAAATTCGGAGACCCAGTACTTC
CAWSGPANSETQYF
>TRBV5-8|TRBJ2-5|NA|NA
TGTGCCAGCAGCTTGGAGGACCTCGGGACCCAGTACTTC
CASSLEDLGTQYF
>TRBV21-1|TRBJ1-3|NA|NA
TGTGCCAGCAGCTTTGGGGTAAGGGGACAGGGCACTGGAAACACCATATATTTT
CASSFGVRGQGTGNTIYF
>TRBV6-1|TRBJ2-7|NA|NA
TGTGCCAGCAGTCCGTGGGGGGGCCACGAGCAGTACTTC
CASSPWGGHEQYF
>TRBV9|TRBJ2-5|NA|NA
TGTGCCAGCAGCAAGGATCCGGGCGGAGAGACCCAGTACTTC
CASSKDPGGETQYF
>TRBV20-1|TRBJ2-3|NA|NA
TGCAGTGCTGTCACAACAGATACGCAGTATTTT
CSAVTTDTQYF
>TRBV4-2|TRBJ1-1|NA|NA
TGTGCCAGCAGCCACGGTCACACTGAAGCTTTCTTT
CASSHGHTEAFF
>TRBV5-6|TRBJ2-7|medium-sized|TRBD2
TGTGCCAGCAACCTTCCGGGACTAGCCGCCGAGCAGTACTTC
CASNLPGLAAEQYF
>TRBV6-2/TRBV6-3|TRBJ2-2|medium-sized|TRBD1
TGTGCCAGCAGTCCTGGACAGGTCAACACCGGGGAGCTGTTTTTT
CASSPGQVNTGELFF
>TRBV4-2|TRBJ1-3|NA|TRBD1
TGCGCCAGCAGCCCCCGACAGGGGGCGGCTGGAAACACCATATATTTT
CASSPRQGAAGNTIYF
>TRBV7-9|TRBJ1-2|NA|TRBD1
TGTGCCAGCAGCTCCTCGGGACAGGGGAACTATGGCTACACCTTC
CASSSSGQGNYGYTF
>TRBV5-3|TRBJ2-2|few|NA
TGTGCCAGAAGCTTGGCCCGGATAAGGGCTAAAACCGGGGAGCTGTTTTTT
CARSLARIRAKTGELFF
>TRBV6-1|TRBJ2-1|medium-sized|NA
TGTGCCAGCAGTGAGAGGAACCTTTACAATGAGCAGTTCTTC
CASSERNLYNEQFF
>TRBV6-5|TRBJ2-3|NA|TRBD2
TGTGCCAGCGGGGGACTAGCGGGGGGGAGAGATACGCAGTATTTT
CASGGLAGGRDTQYF
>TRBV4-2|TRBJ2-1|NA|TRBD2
TGTGCCAGCAGCCTTGGGACTAGCGGCGTCGTCTCCTACAATGAGCAGTTCTTC
CASSLGTSGVVSYNEQFF
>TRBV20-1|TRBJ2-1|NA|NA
TGCAGTCCTAGCGAACTGAGCTCCTACAATGAGCAGTTCTTC
CSPSELSSYNEQFF
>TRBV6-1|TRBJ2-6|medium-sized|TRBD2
TGTGCCAGCAGTGCGTTTACTAGCGGGACTAGCTCTGGGGCCAACGTCCTGACTTTC
CASSAFTSGTSSGANVLTF
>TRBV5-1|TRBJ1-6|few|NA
TGCGCCAGCAGCCCGAAGGGTCTACTCTGGAGGACACCCCTCCACTTT
CASSPKGLLWRTPLHF
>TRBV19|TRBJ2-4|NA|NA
TGTGCCAGTAGTATTGGAGCCTTAGCCAAAAACATTCAGTACTTC
CASSIGALAKNIQYF
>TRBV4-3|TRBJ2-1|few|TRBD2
TGTGCCAGCAGCCAAGCCGGACTAGCGGGATCTTCGTCCTACAATGAGCAGTTCTTC
CASSQAGLAGSSSYNEQFF
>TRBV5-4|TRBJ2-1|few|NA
TGTGCCAGCAGCTTGGTACGGGGGCACTACAATGAGCAGTTCTTC
CASSLVRGHYNEQFF
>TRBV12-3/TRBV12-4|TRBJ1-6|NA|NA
TGTGCCAGCAGTACCGGGGGGTTTTCGGGGTCACCCCTCCACTTT
CASSTGGFSGSPLHF
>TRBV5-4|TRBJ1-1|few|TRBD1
TGTGCCAGCAGCTTGGGAGGGGGCGGAGTTAGTACTGAAGCTTTCTTT
CASSLGGGGVSTEAFF
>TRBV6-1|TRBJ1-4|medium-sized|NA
TGTGCCAGCAGGATTCTAGTTGCAACTAATGAAAAACTGTTTTTT
CASRILVATNEKLFF
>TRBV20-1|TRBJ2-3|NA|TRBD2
TGCAGTGCTTCTAGCGGAGTGGGTGAAGATACGCAGTATTTT
CSASSGVGEDTQYF
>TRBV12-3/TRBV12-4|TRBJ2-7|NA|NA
TGTGCCAGCAGACTAGGGATGTCCTCCGAGCAGTACTTC
CASRLGMSSEQYF
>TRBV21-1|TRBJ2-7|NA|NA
TGTGCCAGCAGCAAAGGAAATCCATGCTACTACGAGCAGTACTTC
CASSKGNPCYYEQYF
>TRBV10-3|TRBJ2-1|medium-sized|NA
TGTGCCATCAGTACCACCTCCACGGGCACGCCTGAGCAGTTCTTC
CAISTTSTGTPEQFF
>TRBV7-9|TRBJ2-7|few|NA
TGTGCCAGCAGCTTAGCGGACGGCTACGAGCAGTACTTC
CASSLADGYEQYF
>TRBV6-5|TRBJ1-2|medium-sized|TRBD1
TGTGCCAGCAGTTACAGACAGGGAATCTATGGCTACACCTTC
CASSYRQGIYGYTF
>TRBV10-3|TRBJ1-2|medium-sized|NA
TGTGCCATCAGTGAGCCCCCCGGGAGGGGCTACACCTTC
CAISEPPGRGYTF
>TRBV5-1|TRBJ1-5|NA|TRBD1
TGCGCCAGCAGCCCGGACAGGGGCGGGCAGCCCCAGCATTTT
CASSPDRGGQPQHF
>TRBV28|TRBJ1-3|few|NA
TGTGCCAGCAGTTTACTGGGAGACACCATATATTTT
CASSLLGDTIYF
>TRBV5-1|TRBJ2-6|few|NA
TGCGCCAGCACCCTCGGATCTGGGGCCAACGTCCTGACTTTC
CASTLGSGANVLTF
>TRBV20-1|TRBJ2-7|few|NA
TGCAGTGCTAGTAGGGCCCAAGATTACTACGAGCAGTACTTC
CSASRAQDYYEQYF
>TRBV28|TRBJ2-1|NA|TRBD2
TGTGCCAGCATCCCCACTAGCGGGTATTACAATGAGCAGTTCTTC
CASIPTSGYYNEQFF
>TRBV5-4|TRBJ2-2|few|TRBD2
TGCGCCAGCAGCTTCGTAGCGGGAGAGGCCGGGGAGCTGTTTTTT
CASSFVAGEAGELFF
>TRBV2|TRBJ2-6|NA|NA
TGTGCCAGCAGTCCACGGGGTTTGGGGGGGGCCAACGTCCTGACTTTC
CASSPRGLGGANVLTF
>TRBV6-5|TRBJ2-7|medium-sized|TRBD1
TGTGCCAGCAGTTACCGGGACAGGGCATACGAGCAGTACTTC
CASSYRDRAYEQYF
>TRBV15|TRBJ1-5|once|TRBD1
TGTGCCACCAGCAGAGGGGACAGGGGTGGTCAGCCCCAGCATTTT
CATSRGDRGGQPQHF
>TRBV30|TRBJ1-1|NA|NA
TGTGCCTGGAGTCGCATGAACACTGAAGCTTTCTTT
CAWSRMNTEAFF